This T cell receptor beta chain was profiled in a study of cytotoxic CD8 clonotypes in ibrutinib-treated CLL. Points from the study as a whole: Researchers report that baseline clonality outpaced age-matched healthy donors and tracked circulating CD8+ T-cell counts.

Remarks on this clone: Its antigen remains unidentified.

V gave up 3 bases and J gave up 8 bases, with 11 bases separating them. The germline V gene encodes CDR1 SGDLS and CDR2 YYNGEE. This CDR3 comprises 12 residues. Sequencing was designed to attain a depth spanning 1 in 200,000 to 1 in 1 million T cells. Assay used: immunoSEQ multiplex PCR; TCRdb lists only in-frame clones, some missing. The sample includes 200,000 to 250,000 clones, 70% to 75% of them seen just once. The source was PBMCs, collected after 12 months of ibrutinib treatment. The TCR comes from a human donor with chronic lymphocytic leukemia. The J gene is TRBJ1-2, the V gene TRBV9; perhaps TRBD1 as D (6 bases). CDR3 residues: CASSGWTEGYTF. CDR3 sequence (DNA): TGTGCCAGCAGCGGGTGGACAGAAGGCTACACCTTC.